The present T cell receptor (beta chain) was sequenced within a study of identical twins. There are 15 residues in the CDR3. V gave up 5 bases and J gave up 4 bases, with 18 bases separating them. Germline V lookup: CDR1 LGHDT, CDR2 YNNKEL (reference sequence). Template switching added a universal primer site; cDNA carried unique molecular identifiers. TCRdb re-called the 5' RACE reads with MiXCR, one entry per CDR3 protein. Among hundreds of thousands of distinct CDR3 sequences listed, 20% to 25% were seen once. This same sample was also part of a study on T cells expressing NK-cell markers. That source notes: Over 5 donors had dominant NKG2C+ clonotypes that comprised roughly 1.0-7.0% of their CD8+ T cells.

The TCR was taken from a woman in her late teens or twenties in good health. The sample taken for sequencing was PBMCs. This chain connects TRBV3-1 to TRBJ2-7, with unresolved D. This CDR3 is CASSTQIGGPYEQYF. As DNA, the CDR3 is TGTGCCAGCAGCACCCAGATAGGCGGACCGTACGAGCAGTACTTC.